This T cell receptor (beta chain) appears in the sequencing data of a study of cytomegalovirus exposure and HLA in healthy donors. Background on the study: Unique TCRs numbering around 85 million, obtained from HLA-typed donors, made up an early data release.

The PCR was carried out with 60 Vbeta primers and 13 Jbeta primers. Sequencing was performed with immunoSEQ multiplex PCR; in TCRdb, only in-frame clones are kept and a portion is missing. The sample yields roughly 190,000 clones, about 9.4% seen once. The CDR3 consists of 13 residues. Deletions cut 4 bases from V and 4 bases from J, with 12 bases between. The germline gives CDR1 SGHNT, CDR2 YYREEE (reference sequence). There are a few counts of this clone. Its antigen is currently unknown. Study-level points and caveats: 15,000 to 20,000 TCR beta sequences were associated with HLA alleles at 0.05 false discovery rate in a later analysis.

J is TRBJ2-7 and V is TRBV5-4, with D possibly matching TRBD2 (5 bases). This TCR derives from a woman aged 30 to 39 in good health and CMV-seropositive. The sample taken for sequencing was PBMCs. The CDR3 protein is CASSAPGKYEQYF. The CDR3 nucleotides are TGTGCCAGCAGCGCCCCCGGGAAGTACGAGCAGTACTTC. Full variable domain (outside the CDR3, taken from reference TRBV5-4 and TRBJ2-7): ETGVTQSPTHLIKTRGQQVTLRCSSQSGHNTVSWYQQALGQGPQFIFQYYREEENGRGNFPPRFSGLQFPNYSSELNVNALELDDSALYLCASSAPGKYEQYFGPGTRLTVT.